This T cell receptor beta chain was identified in a study of control samples from healthy donors and cancer patients. Data came from immunoSEQ multiplex PCR; TCRdb stores just in-frame clones and leaves some out. The sample has roughly 180,000 clones; 85% to 95% are singletons. The V end was cut by 5 bases, the J end by 5 bases, with 16 bases between. Germline assignment: CDR1 LGHDT and CDR2 YNNKEL (reference sequence). The CDR3 has 14 residues. The gene calls are TRBV3-1 (or the pseudogene TRBV3-2) and TRBJ2-7, with D possibly TRBD2 on 5 matching bases. The sequenced sample consisted of blood. This sequence was found in a woman aged 55-69 years in good health. DNA of the CDR3: TGTGCCAGCAGCTACCGGGTCCCCGGGGACGAGCAGTACTTC. Translated, it gives CASSYRVPGDEQYF.